This T cell receptor (beta chain) was sequenced in a study of T cell repertoires in cytomegalovirus infection (dated by TCRdb to between 2018 and 2020). For the study in its entirety: Peptide stimulations targeted recently identified HLA-C-restricted CMV epitopes, whose presentation resists viral immunomodulation, together with well-studied HLA-B-restricted epitopes. Donor HLA type was relevant to the analysis, as public TCR beta signatures indicated carriage of CMV infection together with the matching HLA type.

V is pared back by 5 bases and J by 5 bases, with 15 bases lying between the germline termini. The germline V gene provides CDR1 SNHLY and CDR2 FYNNEI. The CDR3 starts with the cysteine, ends with the phenylalanine, and has 14 residues. Only the CDR3 portion is preserved as DNA: 42 bases, with reading frame beginning at the first base. For sequencing, an Illumina HiSeq 1500 was employed. TCRdb reprocessed the public reads (quality trimming at Q25 with fastp, clone calling with MiXCR) and kept in-frame beta chains. Entries that share a CDR3 protein sequence are merged under the most common genes and DNA. This sample has more than 110,000 distinct CDR3 sequences in its table, and 32% of those were observed once. About 56% of the sample is held by the ten biggest clonotypes. This clonotype has a count of ten or more. There is no known antigen for this receptor. Qualities for individual bases were not recorded, and no much larger clone is one base off.

Study-wide findings and limitations: Cumulative frequency of public TCR beta family members discriminated carriers of CMV infection plus the relevant HLA type in this cohort and an independent approximately 400-donor cohort. The ex vivo response was dominated by HLA-C-restricted CMV-specific TCR beta clonotypes, which also provided the single most frequent clonotype in two of eight donors.

The treatment or condition label, read with the paper, signifies: in vitro stimulation with specific CMV peptide epitopes to enrich CMV-specific T cells. The rearrangement combines TRBV2 with TRBJ1-1; TRBD1 is perhaps the D gene, given 5 matching bases. Source: CD8+ T cells from cultured PBMCs, taken from culture after CMV antigen stimulation. This TCR was recovered from a human donor in good health (CMV status not recorded). Some clones in this sample may be carry-over from other donors' samples. The DNA is as follows: TGTGCCAGCAGTAGTTGGGGGGGGAAAACTGAAGCTTTCTTT. It specifies CASSSWGGKTEAFF. With the portions outside the CDR3 filled from the reference TRBV2 and TRBJ1-1 genes, the complete variable region becomes EPEVTQTPSHQVTQMGQEVILRCVPISNHLYFYWYRQILGQKVEFLVSFYNNEISEKSEIFDDQFSVERPDGSNFTLKIRSTKLEDSAMYFCASSSWGGKTEAFFGQGTRLTVV.